This paragraph reports one TCR beta chain. Antigen: not known. PCR employed 60 Vbeta and 13 Jbeta primers. The table came from immunoSEQ multiplex PCR; TCRdb's copy has only in-frame clones and leaves some out. The sample totals fewer than 200,000 clones. This entry comes from a study of cytomegalovirus exposure and HLA in healthy donors. Background on the study: Around 80 million unique TCR sequences came from HLA-typed donors in an early release. The study's findings and limits: Earlier analysis looked at TCR beta V segments, and most were productive about 90% or about 30% of the time. Many donors shared some public TCRs, even though most TCR sequences were rare.

From germline, CDR1 is SEHNR and CDR2 FQNEAQ (reference sequence). The CDR3 runs 14 residues. Deletions cut 8 bases from V and 6 bases from J, with 19 bases between. The sequenced sample was PBMCs. The chain has TRBV7-9 and TRBJ1-1; the D is unclear. The receptor comes from a man aged 25 to 40 in good health and CMV-seronegative. The CDR3 region has the DNA TGTGCCAGCTCGCGGTCCTGGGAGGACGCTGAAGCTTTCTTT. Translation: CASSRSWEDAEAFF.